Detailed here is one TCR beta chain. These data come from a study of blood T cell repertoires in COVID-19. Method: immunoSEQ multiplex PCR; TCRdb's copy keeps in-frame clones and lacks some. The table includes around 200,000 clones, more than 75% detected once. Sequencing was performed on peripheral blood. The origin of this receptor is a man aged 50 to 59 with acute or convalescent COVID-19.

In nucleotides, the CDR3 is TGTGCCAGCAGCTTAGCGATCACAGGACGCCAGCCCCAGCATTTT. Protein sequence: CASSLAITGRQPQHF. The chain combines TRBV7-2 with TRBJ1-5; D might be TRBD1 (5 bases). Germline loops: CDR1 SGHTA, CDR2 FQGNSA. V dropped 0 bases and J dropped 7 bases, with 13 bases sitting between them. This CDR3 spans 15 amino acids. Looking up the rest from reference TRBV7-2 and TRBJ1-5 gives the full variable domain: GAGVSQSPSNKVTEKGKDVELRCDPISGHTALYWYRQSLGQGLEFLIYFQGNSAPDKSGLPSDRFSAERTGGSVSTLTIQRTQQEDSAVYLCASSLAITGRQPQHFGDGTRLSIL.